This is a list of T cell receptor beta chains from one sample in a study of T cells after yellow fever vaccination. MiXCR, applied by TCRdb to the 5' RACE reads, yields one record per CDR3 protein. The profile covers 150,000 to 200,000 distinct CDR3 sequences, with approximately 11% appearing a single time and roughly a third taken by the ten largest. The sequences come from CD8+ T cells sorted from PBMCs, collected 15 days after the yellow fever booster vaccination. Receptors originate from a man younger than 30 who received the YFV17D yellow fever vaccine. CDR3s include the opening cysteine and the closing phenylalanine or tryptophan. D genes are given only for firm matches. Clone size is given for some rows only: seen once, a few or many times, or a class if the clone is expanded.

cdr3_nt | cdr3_aa | clone_size | j_call | d_call | v_call
TGTGCCAGCAGTTTCCGACGGGGGGGAAACATTCAGTACTTC | CASSFRRGGNIQYF | few | TRBJ2-4 | TRBD2 | TRBV12-3/TRBV12-4
TGTGCCAGCAGCGAGAGGGACAGGGGACACTTCTCTGGAAACACCATATATTTT | CASSERDRGHFSGNTIYF | NA | TRBJ1-3 | TRBD1 | TRBV9
TGTGCCAGCAGCTTACAGAGGTACACCGGGGAGCTGTTTTTT | CASSLQRYTGELFF | NA | TRBJ2-2 | NA | TRBV7-8
TGTGCCAGCCGCCTTGACCCCTACTACGAGCAGTACTTC | CASRLDPYYEQYF | NA | TRBJ2-7 | NA | TRBV7-9
TGTGCCAGCAGCATGTCGAACACTGAAGCTTTCTTT | CASSMSNTEAFF | NA | TRBJ1-1 | NA | TRBV5-4
TGTGCCAGCAGAACCCGACAGGGGACATCCTACAATGAGCAGTTCTTC | CASRTRQGTSYNEQFF | few | TRBJ2-1 | TRBD1 | TRBV28
TGTGCCAGTAGCTACAGGGCAGAGGGTCAGCCCCAGCATTTT | CASSYRAEGQPQHF | NA | TRBJ1-5 | NA | TRBV19
TGTGCCAGCAGCTTGCTGGAGGGCGGGGAGCTGTTTTTT | CASSLLEGGELFF | NA | TRBJ2-2 | NA | TRBV5-6
TGTGCCAGCAGTTACCACCAAGAGACCCAGTACTTC | CASSYHQETQYF | NA | TRBJ2-5 | NA | TRBV28
TGCGCCGGGTTGGGGGCCGCTAGGGAGGGTAATGAAAAACTGTTTTTT | CAGLGAAREGNEKLFF | NA | TRBJ1-4 | NA | TRBV4-1
TGTGCCAGCAGCCAAGACGGACTAGCGAGAGAGACCCAGTACTTC | CASSQDGLARETQYF | NA | TRBJ2-5 | TRBD2 | TRBV4-2
TGTGCCAGCACGGGGTTTGCAACTAATGAAAAACTGTTTTTT | CASTGFATNEKLFF | few | TRBJ1-4 | NA | TRBV2
TGTGCCAGCAGCTGGACAGGATGGGAGCAGTTCTTC | CASSWTGWEQFF | NA | TRBJ2-1 | TRBD1 | TRBV7-2
TGTGCCAGCAGTTTATCGGGGGACAGGACCTACGAGCAGTACTTC | CASSLSGDRTYEQYF | few | TRBJ2-7 | TRBD1 | TRBV27
TGTGCCAGCAGTGTGGTCTACGAGCAGTACTTC | CASSVVYEQYF | few | TRBJ2-7 | NA | TRBV2
TGTGCCAGCAGCGTAGGGGGTCGAGGAGAGCAGTTCTTC | CASSVGGRGEQFF | few | TRBJ2-1 | NA | TRBV9
TGTGCCACCAGTGAGGACAGGGTGGGGAATGAGCAGTTCTTC | CATSEDRVGNEQFF | few | TRBJ2-1 | TRBD1 | TRBV24-1
TGTGCCAGCATGAGGGGGGGGGAGCAGTACTTC | CASMRGGEQYF | NA | TRBJ2-7 | NA | TRBV27
TGTGCCAGCAGTTTCCCCGGCCGGATCTCTGGAAACACCATATATTTT | CASSFPGRISGNTIYF | few | TRBJ1-3 | NA | TRBV12-3/TRBV12-4
TGTGCCAGCAGCCCGCTCAGCGGGGGGGCTGGGGAGCAGTTCTTC | CASSPLSGGAGEQFF | NA | TRBJ2-1 | TRBD2 | TRBV7-2
TGCAGCGGCACAGGTCTCTATGGCTACACCTTC | CSGTGLYGYTF | NA | TRBJ1-2 | NA | TRBV29-1
TGTGCCACCAGCAGAGGGGAGGGGATGGAGACCCAGTACTTC | CATSRGEGMETQYF | NA | TRBJ2-5 | TRBD2 | TRBV15
TGTGCCAGCAGCAGGACTAGCGGCAATGAGCAGTTCTTC | CASSRTSGNEQFF | NA | TRBJ2-1 | TRBD2 | TRBV5-6
TGTGCCAGCAGCTTAATTACTAGCGGGGGCACAGATACGCAGTATTTT | CASSLITSGGTDTQYF | NA | TRBJ2-3 | TRBD2 | TRBV7-9
TGTGCCAGCAGTCCTCCCCCGGGACAGGGTGATGAAAAACTGTTTTTT | CASSPPPGQGDEKLFF | NA | TRBJ1-4 | TRBD1 | TRBV12-3/TRBV12-4
TGTGCCAGCAGCTTCCGGGACAGGGGAATCACCGGGGAGCTGTTTTTT | CASSFRDRGITGELFF | few | TRBJ2-2 | TRBD1 | TRBV9
TGTGCCAGCAGTCCTATGACTAGCGGCCCCACAGATACGCAGTATTTT | CASSPMTSGPTDTQYF | NA | TRBJ2-3 | TRBD2 | TRBV27
TGTGCCAGCTCAACGACCGAGAACTATGGCTACACCTTC | CASSTTENYGYTF | many | TRBJ1-2 | NA | TRBV6-2/TRBV6-3
TGTGCCAGCAGTTCCTCGTACAGTGAGACAGATACGCAGTATTTT | CASSSSYSETDTQYF | NA | TRBJ2-3 | NA | TRBV6-5
TGTGCCAGCTTGGGGTATGACGGGGAGCTGTTTTTT | CASLGYDGELFF | few | TRBJ2-2 | NA | TRBV7-2
TGTGCCAGCAGCCCCAAGCCCGGGACTAGCGGTTACAATGAGCAGTTCTTC | CASSPKPGTSGYNEQFF | NA | TRBJ2-1 | TRBD2 | TRBV7-6
TGTGCCAGCTCACCATACCCGGGGACAGGGTACGATGGCTACACCTTC | CASSPYPGTGYDGYTF | NA | TRBJ1-2 | TRBD1 | TRBV18
TGTGCCAGCAGCCAAATCAGCCAGCGGGGTATCACAGATACGCAGTATTTT | CASSQISQRGITDTQYF | NA | TRBJ2-3 | TRBD2 | TRBV11-2
TGTGCCAGCAGCTCCGAGGTGACCGACTTCATCTCAGATACGCAGTATTTT | CASSSEVTDFISDTQYF | NA | TRBJ2-3 | NA | TRBV7-6
TGTGCCAGCAGCTTTGAGCCGGGGGTGGACTATGGCTACACCTTC | CASSFEPGVDYGYTF | NA | TRBJ1-2 | NA | TRBV5-5
TGTGCCAGCAGCCAAACAGGAGACCTTGGAAACACCATATATTTT | CASSQTGDLGNTIYF | few | TRBJ1-3 | NA | TRBV5-6
TGTGCCAGCAGCCACGACCTGATCAGGGGGACCCAGTACTTC | CASSHDLIRGTQYF | few | TRBJ2-5 | NA | TRBV6-2/TRBV6-3
TGTGCCAGCAGCGTTCGGGCCCGCGGGGGAACAGATACGCAGTATTTT | CASSVRARGGTDTQYF | NA | TRBJ2-3 | TRBD2 | TRBV9
TGTGCCAGCAGTTTTCAGGGGACAAACACTGAAGCTTTCTTT | CASSFQGTNTEAFF | NA | TRBJ1-1 | NA | TRBV27
TGTGCCAGCAGCACAAGGAGGGTTCAGGCAGATACGCAGTATTTT | CASSTRRVQADTQYF | NA | TRBJ2-3 | NA | TRBV6-1
TGTGCCAGCAGCTTTGGGGGGTACTATGGCTACACCTTC | CASSFGGYYGYTF | few | TRBJ1-2 | NA | TRBV7-3
TGCAGCGGTGATAGCGGGAGGGAGTACAATGAGCAGTTCTTC | CSGDSGREYNEQFF | NA | TRBJ2-1 | TRBD2 | TRBV29-1
TGCGCCAGCAGCCTCGACCCCCGGGGAAACACCATATATTTT | CASSLDPRGNTIYF | NA | TRBJ1-3 | NA | TRBV5-1
TGTGCCGCCACGGCAGGGAGACTTGGAAATGAGCAGTTCTTC | CAATAGRLGNEQFF | NA | TRBJ2-1 | NA | TRBV2